These 27 T cell receptor beta chains were all obtained from the same sample, sequenced in a study of T cell changes during pregnancy in multiple sclerosis. Assay used: immunoSEQ multiplex PCR; TCRdb lists only in-frame clones, some missing. The sample yields about 25,000 clones, about 89% seen once. The starting material was CD8+ T cells from peripheral blood mononuclear cells, obtained in the first trimester of pregnancy. Receptors originate from a female donor in good health, enrolled as a control in a pregnancy study.

The genes are TRBV5-6 and TRBJ1-1; 7 bases match TRBD1. CDR1 is SGHDT and CDR2 is YYEEEE in the germline V gene. The CDR3 totals 14 residues. The junction had 13 bases not matched to a gene; V was cut back by 4 bases and J by 10 bases. CDR3 bases: TGTGCCAGCAGCCCGGGACAGATTCGTGTAGGAGCTTTCTTT. Its protein product is CASSPGQIRVGAFF.

This chain uses TRBV7-9 with TRBJ2-3, with 10 bases lining up with TRBD1. V dropped 0 bases and J dropped 8; count of bases not matched to a gene: 8. This CDR3 is 16 amino acids long. From germline, CDR1 is SEHNR and CDR2 FQNEAQ (reference sequence). For the CDR3, the DNA is TGTGCCAGCAGCTTAGCTTGGGGGACAGGGGAAGGTACGCAGTATTTT. As protein: CASSLAWGTGEGTQYF.

This chain links TRBV7-9 with TRBJ2-5; possibly TRBD1 for D (5 bases). CDR1 is SEHNR and CDR2 is FQNEAQ in the germline V gene (reference sequence). The CDR3 consists of 16 residues. V was clipped by 0 bases and J by 5 bases, with 16 bases between them. In DNA form, the CDR3 reads TGTGCCAGCAGCTTAGCGGACATTTGGTTGTGGGAGACCCAGTACTTC. Its translation is CASSLADIWLWETQYF.

CDR3 in amino acids: CASSPTGTGLAMRGYTF. The CDR3 coding sequence is TGTGCCAGCAGCCCGACCGGGACAGGGCTCGCTATGCGTGGCTACACCTTC. The J gene is TRBJ1-2, the V gene TRBV28; 9 bases map to TRBD1. This CDR3 comprises 17 residues. Germline CDR1 MDHEN, CDR2 SYDVKM. The ends lost 6 bases at V and 7 bases at J; junction bases unmatched: 18.

The chain uses TRBV5-1 and TRBJ2-1; 8 bases line up with TRBD2. Per the germline V gene, CDR1 is SGHRS and CDR2 is YFSETQ. The CDR3 has 13 amino acids. V lost 7 bases and J lost 7; bases outside the gene matches: 7. CDR3 in DNA: TGCGCCAGCCGACCGGGGGGGGCGAATGAGCAGTTCTTC. Its protein product is CASRPGGANEQFF.

V usage is TRBV5-5 and J usage is TRBJ1-6; TRBD1 is a possible D gene (6 bases). There are 14 residues in the CDR3. Germline lookup yields CDR1 SGHKS and CDR2 YYEKEE (reference sequence). The ends were cut back, 3 bases at V and 10 bases at J, with 14 bases in the middle. The CDR3 reads CASSSSRGGSPLHF. DNA for the CDR3: TGTGCCAGCAGCTCCTCCAGGGGTGGATCACCCCTCCACTTT.

V usage is TRBV14 and J usage is TRBJ1-2; D unclear. CDR1 is SGHDN and CDR2 is FVKESK in the germline V gene. The CDR3 has 13 amino acids. Trimming cost V 1 base and J 8 bases, with 11 bases left between them. The CDR3 sequence: CASSQVSRRGYTF. For the CDR3, the DNA is TGTGCCAGCAGCCAAGTTTCACGGAGAGGCTACACCTTC.

This sequence joins TRBV29-1 and TRBJ2-1; TRBD2 matches at 12 bases. The germline V gene has CDR1 SQVTM and CDR2 ANQGSEA. J was trimmed by 0 bases and V by 3 bases; bases with no gene match: 6. This CDR3 has 17 amino acids. CDR3 loop: CSVEGTSGSSSYNEQFF. DNA for the CDR3: TGCAGCGTTGAGGGGACTAGCGGGTCGTCCTCCTACAATGAGCAGTTCTTC.

The chain is built from TRBV4-1 and TRBJ2-7, with 13 bases fitting TRBD2. With 1 base clipped from V and 2 bases from J, the junction kept 2 bases outside the gene matches. Germline-derived CDR1 and CDR2 are MGHRA and YSYEKL. The CDR3 has 16 amino acids. The CDR3 coding sequence is TGCGCCAGCAGCCAAGGTGGACTAGCGGGGGCCTACGAGCAGTACTTC. Encoded protein: CASSQGGLAGAYEQYF.

The chain is built from TRBV28 and TRBJ1-1, with 8 positions matching TRBD1. The germline V gene has CDR1 MDHEN and CDR2 SYDVKM. This CDR3 region has 15 residues. J gave up 0 bases and V 6 bases, and 6 bases lay outside the gene matches. The CDR3 protein is CASSRTGGMNTEAFF. The DNA of the CDR3 is TGTGCCAGCAGCCGTACAGGGGGGATGAACACTGAAGCTTTCTTT.

The V gene is TRBV2, the J gene TRBJ2-3, with D possibly matching TRBD2 (5 bases). Between the trimmed V and J ends, which lost 8 bases and 2 bases, there was a span of 20 bases. Germline V gene lookup returns CDR1 SNHLY and CDR2 FYNNEI. CDR3 length: 16 residues. In nucleotides, the CDR3 is TGTGCCAGCGGACTCCTGGCAGAGGTGAACACAGATACGCAGTATTTT. Its protein product is CASGLLAEVNTDTQYF.

This sequence joins TRBV6-1 and TRBJ2-1, with 8 bases matching TRBD1. The CDR3 contains 14 residues. V lost 4 bases, J lost 8 bases, and 7 bases stayed unmatched. Germline CDR1 MNHNS, CDR2 SASEGT. CDR3 in DNA: TGTGCCAGCAGTGGGAGCAGGGGGCGGGATGAGCAGTTCTTC. Translation: CASSGSRGRDEQFF.

V gene TRBV6-4 combines with J gene TRBJ1-2; 8 bases fit TRBD1. V trimming: 2 bases; J trimming: 5 bases; junction bases outside the gene matches: 4. Looked up from germline, CDR1 is MRHNA and CDR2 is SNTAGT. The CDR3 consists of 14 residues. CDR3 DNA sequence: TGTGCCAGCAGTGACGGGAGACAGGGGTATGGCTACACCTTC. This encodes CASSDGRQGYGYTF.

A single count supports this clone. The chain combines TRBV27 with TRBJ1-5; 10 positions agree with TRBD1. The V gene's germline CDR1 is MNHEY and CDR2 SMNVEV (reference sequence). V trimming: 6 bases; J trimming: 6 bases; junction bases outside the gene matches: 11. The CDR3 spans 16 residues. The chain's CDR3 is CASRPKATGGTQPQHF. DNA of the CDR3: TGTGCCAGCAGGCCAAAAGCGACAGGGGGCACTCAGCCCCAGCATTTT.

The chain couples TRBV4-3 to TRBJ2-3; 8 nucleotides line up with TRBD1. The CDR3 extends over 16 amino acids. From germline, CDR1 is LGHNA and CDR2 YSLEER. V was pared by 1 base and J by 3 bases, with 6 bases of the junction left unmatched. This chain's CDR3 is CASSQGWDRRTDTQYF. The CDR3 bases are TGCGCCAGCAGCCAAGGGTGGGACAGGAGAACAGATACGCAGTATTTT.

The chain uses TRBV19 and TRBJ2-7; D is possibly TRBD2 (5 bases). Trimming pared 0 bases from V and 3 bases from J, leaving 12 bases between. The germline V gene has CDR1 LNHDA and CDR2 SQIVND (reference sequence). The CDR3 is 15 residues long. The CDR3 DNA follows: TGTGCCAGTAGTATAGATAGTAGCCGGGACTACGAGCAGTACTTC. Translation gives CASSIDSSRDYEQYF.

The chain combines TRBV6-5 with TRBJ1-2, with D perhaps TRBD1 (5 bases). Trimming took off 0 bases at V and 2 bases at J, with 10 bases between the two ends. This CDR3 is built from 15 residues. Germline CDR1 is MNHEY and CDR2 is SVGAGI. The CDR3 DNA reads as TGTGCCAGCAGTTACTCTTCGGCAGGGAACTATGGCTACACCTTC. Translated, it gives CASSYSSAGNYGYTF.

This chain connects TRBV11-2 to TRBJ2-1, with 7 bases lining up with TRBD2. The ends lost 7 bases at V and 1 base at J; junction bases unmatched: 10. CDR3 length: 16 residues. Germline-derived CDR1 and CDR2 are SGHAT and FQNNGV. The CDR3 DNA sequence: TGTGCCAGCACCCCTTCGGTGCGGGGGTCCTACAATGAGCAGTTCTTC. Translating it yields CASTPSVRGSYNEQFF.

This sequence joins TRBV7-9 and TRBJ1-2; D perhaps matches TRBD1 (5 bases). The CDR3 covers 13 residues. The V end was cut by 0 bases, the J end by 8 bases, with 10 bases between. The germline V gene has CDR1 SEHNR and CDR2 FQNEAQ (reference sequence). The CDR3 region is CASSLAPDNGYTF. In nucleotides, the CDR3 is TGTGCCAGCAGCTTAGCCCCGGACAACGGCTACACCTTC.

In DNA, the CDR3 is TGTGCCAGCAGCTCGACAGGGATGAACACTGAAGCTTTCTTT. Translated: CASSSTGMNTEAFF. This chain connects TRBV7-8 to TRBJ1-1; TRBD1 matches at 7 bases. CDR1 is SGHVS, CDR2 FQNEAQ, per germline. V lost 4 bases, J lost 0 bases, and 2 bases stayed unmatched. CDR3 length: 14 residues.

Written as DNA, the CDR3 is TGTGCCAGCAGCCCAGGGCCAGAGACCCAGTACTTC. Translated: CASSPGPETQYF. The chain carries TRBV7-6 and TRBJ2-5, with a tentative D call TRBD1 (5 bases). The CDR3 is 12 amino acids. The V end was cut by 5 bases, the J end by 4 bases, with 8 bases between. Germline values: CDR1 SGHVS, CDR2 FNYEAQ.

V and J are TRBV7-6 and TRBJ2-1; the match to TRBD1 covers 9 bases. The CDR3 runs 17 residues. CDR1 is SGHVS and CDR2 is FNYEAQ in the germline V gene. V lost 5 bases, J lost 9 bases, and 17 bases stayed unmatched. CDR3: CASSPWTGDREWGEQFF. As DNA, the CDR3 is TGTGCCAGCAGCCCCTGGACCGGGGACAGGGAGTGGGGTGAGCAGTTCTTC.

This clone appeared once. The chain carries TRBV9 and TRBJ2-7; 9 nucleotides agree with TRBD1. The CDR3 length is 16 residues. Germline assignment: CDR1 SGDLS and CDR2 YYNGEE. Trimming at V came to 0 bases and at J to 1 base, leaving 5 bases not matched to a gene. CDR3 nucleotides: TGTGCCAGCAGCGTAGGGGGTGGGACAGGGTCCTACGAGCAGTACTTC. It encodes CASSVGGGTGSYEQYF.

The V and J genes are TRBV6-6 and TRBJ1-1; D unresolved. CDR1 and CDR2 (germline): MNHNY, SVGAGI (reference sequence). The CDR3 length is 11 residues. Trimming removed 8 bases from V and 3 bases from J, with 7 bases in between. The CDR3 region is CASETDTEAFF. CDR3 coding DNA: TGTGCCAGCGAAACAGACACTGAAGCTTTCTTT.

The gene calls are TRBV27 and TRBJ2-3; TRBD1 agrees at 8 bases. The CDR3 sequence is 15 residues long. Germline CDR1 MNHEY, CDR2 SMNVEV (reference sequence). Losses at the gene ends were 2 bases for V and 7 bases for J; bases not matched to a gene: 8. This CDR3 is CASSLGTGPSHTQYF. For the CDR3, the DNA is TGTGCCAGCAGTTTAGGGACAGGACCTTCCCATACGCAGTATTTT.

The count of this clone is one. CDR3: CASSLTAFSNQPQHF. In DNA form, the CDR3 reads TGCGCCAGCAGCTTGACAGCGTTTAGCAATCAGCCCCAGCATTTT. The V gene is TRBV4-3, the J gene TRBJ1-5, with a weak D call TRBD1 (5 bases). Germline CDR1 reads LGHNA; CDR2 reads YSLEER. Trimming took off 5 bases at V and 0 bases at J, with 11 bases between the two ends. This CDR3 is 15 amino acids long.

The chain has TRBV9 and TRBJ2-5; D not resolved. Germline CDR1 SGDLS, CDR2 YYNGEE. This CDR3 region has 13 residues. Trimming removed 0 bases from V and 6 bases from J, with 9 bases in between. This CDR3 is CASSVDFQQTQYF. In nucleotides, the CDR3 is TGTGCCAGCAGCGTAGACTTTCAACAGACCCAGTACTTC.